This TCR beta chain derives from a study of technical replicates of blood from a few donors. CDR1 and CDR2 from the germline V gene are SNHLY and FYNNEI. The V and J ends lost 11 bases and 4 bases, in that order; junction bases with no gene match: 11. CDR3 size: 13 residues. The method was immunoSEQ multiplex PCR; TCRdb's version includes in-frame clones alone and lacks a portion of them. The sample records fewer than 60,000 clones, nearly 95% being singletons. The TCR originated in a human donor in good health. Some clones in this sample may be carry-over from other donors' samples. The sequenced material came from PBMCs. The chain recombines TRBV2 with TRBJ2-7; 7 bases align to TRBD1. The DNA for the CDR3 is TGTGCCGCGGCCGGGACAGACCTGTACGAGCAGTACTTC. Amino acids: CAAAGTDLYEQYF.